This paragraph reports one T cell receptor (beta chain). Its antigen is as yet unknown. These data are taken from a study of long-term antiretroviral therapy in people with HIV. Overall study context: The oldest specimens predate the 2015 immediate-ART recommendation by about a decade.

Sequencing relied on immunoSEQ assay v3.0, run at survey level. Generated by immunoSEQ multiplex PCR, the TCRdb table keeps only in-frame clones and is missing some. The sample lists 20,000 to 25,000 clones; approximately 80% were seen once. This CDR3 region has 15 residues. The germline V gene encodes CDR1 SEHNR and CDR2 FQNEAQ (reference sequence). With V trimmed by 5 bases and J by 3 bases, 3 bases remained unmatched. Study-wide findings and caveats: ART was followed by higher diversity that remained below transplant donor controls. The repertoire was dominated at all time points by clones expanded before ART. Records did not include ART adherence, viral resistance or therapy changes.

This chain uses TRBV7-9 with TRBJ2-2; 10 nucleotides align to TRBD1. The sample consisted of unsorted PBMCs, taken 0.3 years after starting antiretroviral therapy. This receptor was taken from a man in his forties or fifties with HIV. DNA of the CDR3: TGTGCCAGCAGCCTCGGGACAGGGGACACCGGGGAGCTGTTTTTT. It yields the protein CASSLGTGDTGELFF.